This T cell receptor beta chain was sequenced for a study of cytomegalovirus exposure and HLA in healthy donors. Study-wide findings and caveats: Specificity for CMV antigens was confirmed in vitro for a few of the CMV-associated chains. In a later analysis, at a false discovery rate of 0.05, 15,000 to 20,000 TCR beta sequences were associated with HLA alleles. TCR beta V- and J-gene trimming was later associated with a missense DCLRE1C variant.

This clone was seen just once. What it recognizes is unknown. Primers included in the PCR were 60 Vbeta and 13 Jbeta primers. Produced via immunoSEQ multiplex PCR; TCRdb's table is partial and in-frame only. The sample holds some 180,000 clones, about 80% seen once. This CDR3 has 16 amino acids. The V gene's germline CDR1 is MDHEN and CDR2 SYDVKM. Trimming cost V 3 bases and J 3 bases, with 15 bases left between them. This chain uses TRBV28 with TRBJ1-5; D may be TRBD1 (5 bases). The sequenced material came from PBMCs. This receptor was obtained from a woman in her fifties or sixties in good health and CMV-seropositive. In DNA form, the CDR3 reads TGTGCCAGCAGTTTGCCCCAGACAGAAAACAATCAGCCCCAGCATTTT. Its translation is CASSLPQTENNQPQHF.